Only a few counts were recorded for the clone carrying this T cell receptor (beta chain). The sample comes from a study of patients and donors after allogeneic stem cell transplantation. TCRdb called the RT-PCR reads again in MiXCR, with one record for every CDR3 protein. This sample carries around 27,000 distinct CDR3 sequences, 8.1% of them seen once, and the ten largest clones take 45% to 60%. In germline, CDR1 is SGHTA, CDR2 FQGTGA. The CDR3 is 13 residues long. The V and J ends lost 8 bases and 3 bases respectively, with 10 bases between them. Material: blood, either unsorted or a sorted T cell fraction (not recorded which). The TCR sequence derives from a human donor who was either an allogeneic HSCT recipient or a stem cell or donor lymphocyte infusion donor (not recorded which). It is not recorded whose cells these are; they may come from a transplant donor. This chain links TRBV7-3 with TRBJ2-2; D is unresolved. In DNA, the CDR3 is TGTGCCAGCTCCCTTACCCACACCGGGGAGCTGTTTTTT. Translating gives CASSLTHTGELFF.